This T cell receptor (beta chain) was found in a study of T cell responses to AZD1222 COVID-19 vaccine. The J segment lost 3 bases and the V segment lost 4 bases, leaving 16 bases of the junction unmatched. This CDR3 has 18 residues. Per the germline V gene, CDR1 is SGDLS and CDR2 is YYNGEE. Only in-frame clones appear in the TCRdb table, and some are missing; sequencing was by immunoSEQ multiplex PCR. Of 140,000 or so clones listed, roughly 88% are singletons. The source is an adult who received the AZD1222 COVID-19 vaccine. The J gene is TRBJ2-3, the V gene TRBV9, with 8 nucleotides matching TRBD2. Sample: peripheral blood, taken 28 days after the second AZD1222 dose. The CDR3 DNA reads TGTGCCAGCAGCAAATCCCCCCCGGGGGGGCTAAGAACAGATACGCAGTATTTT. Translation: CASSKSPPGGLRTDTQYF. The whole variable domain, remainder taken from reference TRBV9 and TRBJ2-3, is DSGVTQTPKHLITATGQRVTLRCSPRSGDLSVYWYQQSLDQGLQFLIQYYNGEERAKGNILERFSAQQFPDLHSELNLSSLELGDSALYFCASSKSPPGGLRTDTQYFGPGTRLTVL.